Described below is a single T cell receptor (beta chain) sequence and its context. Its target is not known. Clones were sequenced by immunoSEQ multiplex PCR, and TCRdb holds only the in-frame ones, with some missing. The repertoire holds about 75,000 clones, with about 90% as singletons. The data are from a study of OX40 agonist ivuxolimab in advanced cancers. Study-level background: At doses from 0.01 to 10 mg/kg, patients were given intravenous ivuxolimab every 2 weeks. Notes on the study in general: Clonal expansion by week 6 occurred in CD4+ and CD8+ blood T cells (at 0.1 to 3.0 mg/kg).

The investigators sampled blood at baseline, at cycle 4 day 1, and at cycle 7 day 1. The CDR3 loop spans 11 amino acids. Per the germline V gene, CDR1 is SNHLY and CDR2 is FYNNEI. V gave up 1 base and J gave up 8 bases, with 5 bases separating them. Sequences were derived from CD4+ or CD8+ T cells sorted from blood, sampled in a trial of the OX40 agonist ivuxolimab. The clonotype originates from an adult with an advanced solid tumor such as melanoma, head and neck, liver or kidney cancer. The chain employs TRBV2 and TRBJ1-2; no reliable D call. The DNA of the CDR3 is TGTGCCAGCAGTGAAGATATAGGCTACACCTTC. Translating it yields CASSEDIGYTF.